This paragraph reports one TCR beta chain. Which antigen it targets is not known. The record has no base qualities; no much larger clone is one base away. This sample was taken from a study of T cell changes during pregnancy in multiple sclerosis (dated by TCRdb to 2018 to 2020). Looking at the study overall: The study examined how the T cell repertoire changed over the course of pregnancy in women with multiple sclerosis.

From a lookup of the germline V gene (reference sequence), CDR1 and CDR2 are SSHAT and FNYEAQ. Trimming accounts for 3 bases at V and 9 bases at J, while the number of junction bases matched to no gene is 8. The CDR3 holds 15 amino acids from the cysteine to the phenylalanine. The read is trimmed to its CDR3 DNA, 45 bases read in frame from base 1. Library preparation employed the immunoSEQ multiplex PCR assay. TCRdb retrieved this table from immuneACCESS and kept in-frame rearrangements only. Not all clones are present; in checked studies, unresolved V genes account for under half, and no reason is known for the remainder. In this sample the table shows about 89,000 clones, 94% of which occur a single time. The ten largest clones represent 0.7% to 0.95% of the sample.

Material: peripheral blood, obtained in the third trimester of pregnancy. The V and J segments used are TRBV7-7 and TRBJ2-1, with 10 bases aligning to TRBD2. The receptor was isolated from a female donor with multiple sclerosis, enrolled in a pregnancy study. The CDR3 region: CASSLSSGSGGEQFF. The sequenced DNA is TGTGCCAGCAGCTTGTCTAGCGGGAGCGGGGGTGAGCAGTTCTTC.